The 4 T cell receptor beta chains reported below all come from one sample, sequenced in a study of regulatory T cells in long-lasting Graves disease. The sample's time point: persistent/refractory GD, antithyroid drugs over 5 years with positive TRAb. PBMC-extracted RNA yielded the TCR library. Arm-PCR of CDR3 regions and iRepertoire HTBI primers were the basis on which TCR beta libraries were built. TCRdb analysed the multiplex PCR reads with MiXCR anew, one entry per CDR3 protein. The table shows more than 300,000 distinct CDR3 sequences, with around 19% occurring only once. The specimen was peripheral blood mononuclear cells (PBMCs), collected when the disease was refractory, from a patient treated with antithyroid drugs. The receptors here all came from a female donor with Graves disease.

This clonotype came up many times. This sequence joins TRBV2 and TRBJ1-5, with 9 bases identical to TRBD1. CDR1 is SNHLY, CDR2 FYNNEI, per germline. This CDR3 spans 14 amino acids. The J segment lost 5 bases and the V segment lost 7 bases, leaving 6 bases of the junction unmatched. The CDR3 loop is CASTGQGNDQPQHF. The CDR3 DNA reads TGTGCCAGCACCGGACAGGGGAACGATCAGCCCCAGCATTTT.

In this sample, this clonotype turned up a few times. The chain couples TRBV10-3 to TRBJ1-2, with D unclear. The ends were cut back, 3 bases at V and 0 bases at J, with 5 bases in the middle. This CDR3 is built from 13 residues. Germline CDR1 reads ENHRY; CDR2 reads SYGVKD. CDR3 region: CAISEDTNYGYTF. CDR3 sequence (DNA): TGTGCCATCAGTGAAGATACTAACTATGGCTACACCTTC.

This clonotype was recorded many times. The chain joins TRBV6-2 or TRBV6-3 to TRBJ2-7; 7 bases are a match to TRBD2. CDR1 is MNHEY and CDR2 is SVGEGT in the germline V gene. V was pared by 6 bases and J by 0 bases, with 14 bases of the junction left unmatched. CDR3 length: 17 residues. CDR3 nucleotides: TGTGCCAGCAGCTCGACTCGTAGGGTAGCGGGCTCCTACGAGCAGTACTTC. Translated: CASSSTRRVAGSYEQYF.

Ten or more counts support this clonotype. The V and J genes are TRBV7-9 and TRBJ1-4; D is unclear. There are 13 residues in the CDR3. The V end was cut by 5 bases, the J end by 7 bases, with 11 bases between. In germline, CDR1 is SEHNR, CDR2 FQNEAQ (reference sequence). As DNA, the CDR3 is TGTGCCAGCAGCCACCAGAACGGTGAAAAACTGTTTTTT. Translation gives CASSHQNGEKLFF.